This TCR beta chain was captured by sequencing in a study of OX40 agonist ivuxolimab in advanced cancers. V dropped 5 bases and J dropped 0 bases, with 11 bases sitting between them. Germline V gene data show CDR1 as LNHDA and CDR2 as SQIVND (reference sequence). The CDR3 extends over 14 amino acids. Autoimmune disease history or systemic immunosuppression barred patients. TCRdb's copy holds only in-frame clones and misses some; the assay was immunoSEQ multiplex PCR. The sample includes 80,000 or so clones, roughly 92% of them seen just once. This sequence joins TRBV19 and TRBJ2-7; the D gene could be TRBD1 or TRBD2 (7 bases each). The origin of this receptor is an adult with an advanced solid tumor such as melanoma, head and neck, liver or kidney cancer. The starting material was CD4+ or CD8+ T cells sorted from blood, obtained in a trial of the OX40 agonist ivuxolimab. CDR3 amino acids: CASSGRDSSYEQYF. Written as DNA, the CDR3 is TGTGCCAGTAGTGGGAGGGACAGCTCCTACGAGCAGTACTTC.